One sample yielded the 15 T cell receptor beta chains listed below, sequenced in a study of shared clonotypes between healthy human individuals. TCRdb keeps only in-frame clones here, not all; method: immunoSEQ multiplex PCR. The repertoire consists of millions of clones, with over 85% occurring once and the leading ten covering about 0.41%. Source material: naive CD4+ T cells from PBMCs. As to subset: CD45RA+ positively selected. The receptors originated from a young man in good health. Some clones in this sample may be carry-over from other donors' samples.

The chain links TRBV29-1 to TRBJ1-1, with 10 bases that match TRBD1. There are 15 residues in the CDR3. Trimming cost V 6 bases and J 2 bases; bases outside gene matches: 9. Germline loops: CDR1 SQVTM, CDR2 ANQGSEA. DNA for the CDR3: TGCAGCGTGAAGGACAGGGGGGGAGTTAACACTGAAGCTTTCTTT. This translates into CSVKDRGGVNTEAFF.

On this clone itself: Other DNA sequences in the sample encode the same CDR3. The V and J genes are TRBV28 and TRBJ2-5, with 7 bases lining up with TRBD1. In germline, CDR1 is MDHEN, CDR2 SYDVKM. J lost 2 bases, V lost 5 bases, and 8 bases had no gene match. This CDR3 region has 15 residues. The CDR3 DNA reads as TGTGCCAGCAGTCCAGCAGGGACAGAACAAGAGACCCAGTACTTC. Translating it yields CASSPAGTEQETQYF.

The V gene is TRBV28, the J gene TRBJ1-5; TRBD1 might be the D (6 bases). This CDR3 is built from 16 residues. Germline CDR1 MDHEN, CDR2 SYDVKM. V was pared by 1 base and J by 4 bases, with 14 bases between. CDR3 bases: TGTGCCAGCAGTTTATTAACAGGGTACGAAAATCAGCCCCAGCATTTT. This encodes CASSLLTGYENQPQHF.

The genes are TRBV7-2 and TRBJ2-1; 10 bases agree with TRBD2. Germline assignment: CDR1 SGHTA and CDR2 FQGNSA. This CDR3 is 17 amino acids long. V lost 6 bases, J lost 6 bases, and 14 bases stayed unmatched. CDR3: CASRDSSGRGSVNEQFF. The CDR3 region has the DNA TGTGCCAGCAGGGATTCTAGCGGGAGAGGGTCGGTCAATGAGCAGTTCTTC.

This chain joins TRBV5-6 and TRBJ2-7, with D uncertain. Germline V gene lookup returns CDR1 SGHDT and CDR2 YYEEEE. V dropped 0 bases and J dropped 2 bases, with 24 bases sitting between them. This CDR3 spans 19 amino acids. The CDR3 spells CASSLALGFSAPSAYEQYF. In DNA form, the CDR3 reads TGTGCCAGCAGCTTGGCCTTGGGGTTTTCTGCGCCCTCAGCCTACGAGCAGTACTTC.

This chain connects TRBV5-4 to TRBJ1-1; maybe TRBD1 (6 bases). Germline CDR1 reads SGHNT; CDR2 reads YYREEE (reference sequence). V gave up 3 bases and J gave up 1 base, with 10 bases separating them. CDR3 length: 14 amino acids. Written as DNA, the CDR3 is TGTGCCAGCAGCTACCAACAGGGGAACACTGAAGCTTTCTTT. Residues: CASSYQQGNTEAFF. Full variable domain (missing parts from reference TRBV5-4 and TRBJ1-1): ETGVTQSPTHLIKTRGQQVTLRCSSQSGHNTVSWYQQALGQGPQFIFQYYREEENGRGNFPPRFSGLQFPNYSSELNVNALELDDSALYLCASSYQQGNTEAFFGQGTRLTVV.

The rearrangement joins TRBV11-3 to TRBJ2-3; tentatively, D is TRBD1 (6 bases). Trimming left V 4 bases short and J 8 bases short, with 10 bases between. The CDR3 sequence is 12 residues long. CDR1 and CDR2 (germline): SGHNT, YENEEA. The CDR3 DNA reads as TGTGCCAGCAGCTCAGGGGTGGGTACGCAGTATTTT. As protein: CASSSGVGTQYF.

On this clone: The sample contains more than one DNA sequence encoding this CDR3. J is TRBJ1-2 and V is TRBV19, with D maybe TRBD1 (6 bases). Per germline, CDR1 LNHDA and CDR2 SQIVND (reference sequence). Trimming shortened V by 2 bases and J by 2 bases, and 9 bases separated the two germline ends. The CDR3 is 14 amino acids. CDR3: CASSISGQNYGYTF. The CDR3 DNA sequence: TGTGCCAGTAGTATATCTGGACAGAACTATGGCTACACCTTC.

The chain carries TRBV4-1 and TRBJ1-1; the D gene is possibly TRBD1 (6 bases). This CDR3 region has 19 residues. Germline loops: CDR1 MGHRA, CDR2 YSYEKL. Trimming cost V 2 bases and J 5 bases, with 27 bases left between them. CDR3 nucleotide sequence: TGCGCCAGCAGCCAAAGGATAGTAGGGGGACGAGGAAGGAATACTGAAGCTTTCTTT. This gives the protein CASSQRIVGGRGRNTEAFF.

This chain connects TRBV7-7 to TRBJ2-2; D not resolved. Germline loops: CDR1 SSHAT, CDR2 FNYEAQ (reference sequence). The length of the CDR3 is 16 residues. The ends were cut back, 5 bases at V and 2 bases at J, with 15 bases in the middle. CDR3 nucleotides: TGTGCCAGCAGCCCTATTCTAGGAGCTAACACCGGGGAGCTGTTTTTT. It encodes CASSPILGANTGELFF.

The chain links TRBV21-1 to TRBJ2-7. TRBV21-1 is tagged as a pseudogene. The CDR3 consists of 16 residues. The CDR3 protein is CASSHNEAEGQNEQYF. The CDR3 DNA is TGTGCCAGCAGCCACAACGAAGCAGAGGGGCAAAACGAGCAGTACTTC.

The chain joins TRBV28 to TRBJ2-7, with 7 positions matching TRBD1. The V gene end was trimmed by 4 bases and the J gene end by 3 bases; junction bases not matched to a gene: 9. There are 15 residues in the CDR3. In germline, CDR1 is MDHEN, CDR2 SYDVKM. CDR3 protein: CASSSDRTGVYEQYF. For the CDR3, the DNA is TGTGCCAGCAGTTCCGATCGGACAGGCGTCTACGAGCAGTACTTC.

Turning to this clone: The sample carries other DNA sequences with the same CDR3. The chain has TRBV9 and TRBJ2-3, with D maybe TRBD2 (6 bases). CDR3 length equals 14 residues. Trimming took off 0 bases at V and 3 bases at J, with 8 bases between the two ends. The germline V gene has CDR1 SGDLS and CDR2 YYNGEE. CDR3 sequence: CASSVDRGTDTQYF. The DNA for the CDR3 is TGTGCCAGCAGCGTAGACCGGGGGACAGATACGCAGTATTTT.

The V call is TRBV9, the J call TRBJ1-5; TRBD1 matches 9 bases. The junction had 4 bases not matched to a gene; V was cut back by 4 bases and J by 5 bases. The CDR3 extends over 14 amino acids. Germline-derived CDR1 and CDR2 are SGDLS and YYNGEE. In DNA form, the CDR3 reads TGTGCCAGCAGCAGACAGGGGGGAGATCAGCCCCAGCATTTT. This codes for CASSRQGGDQPQHF.

This rearrangement joins TRBV28 to TRBJ1-3; D is unresolved. This CDR3 contains 13 residues. The germline V gene encodes CDR1 MDHEN and CDR2 SYDVKM. Trimming removed 3 bases at V and 5 bases at J, with 8 bases between. CDR3 sequence: CASSFDHRNTIYF. The CDR3 DNA reads as TGTGCCAGCAGTTTCGACCACCGAAACACCATATATTTT.